This T cell receptor beta chain was retrieved from a study of graft-versus-host responses after intestinal transplantation. Trimming took off 6 bases at V and 5 bases at J, with 10 bases between the two ends. The CDR3 covers 13 residues. Germline assignment: CDR1 MNHEY and CDR2 SMNVEV (reference sequence). Notes on this clone: What it binds is not known.

Study observations and caveats: Early post-transplant HvG declines showed an association with peak circulating GvH clone levels. In recipient marrow, GvH clones were found, and some appeared first in ileum or blood.

Assay: immunoSEQ multiplex PCR; the TCRdb copy retains only in-frame clones and omits some. Here the sample spans about 130,000 clones, more than 90% being singletons. The rearrangement uses TRBV27 and TRBJ1-4; D not resolved. The origin of this receptor is a human donor who received an intestinal transplant. Sequencing used unstimulated CD4+ T cells sorted from spleen or lymph node cells, obtained before intestinal transplant. CDR3 residues: CASRSRANEKLFF. The CDR3 nucleotides read TGTGCCAGCAGGTCCCGTGCGAATGAAAAACTGTTTTTT. Based on the CDR3 plus reference TRBV27 and TRBJ1-4, the full variable domain is EAQVTQNPRYLITVTGKKLTVTCSQNMNHEYMSWYRQDPGLGLRQIYYSMNVEVTDKGDVPEGYKVSRKEKRNFPLILESPSPNQTSLYFCASRSRANEKLFFGSGTQLSVL.